One sample yielded the 29 T cell receptor beta chains listed below, sequenced in a study of control samples from healthy donors and cancer patients. Assay: immunoSEQ multiplex PCR; the TCRdb copy retains only in-frame clones and omits some. The sample comprises about 98,000 clones, about 79% of which are singletons, and more than 9% rests with the top ten. The sequencing input was blood. All receptors come from a woman under 40 in good health.

This clone was seen just once. The gene calls are TRBV9 and TRBJ2-5, with TRBD1 as a possible D gene (6 bases). V lost 5 bases and J lost 1, with 15 bases in between. CDR3 length: 15 amino acids. CDR1 is SGDLS and CDR2 is YYNGEE in the germline V gene. The CDR3 DNA reads TGTGCCAGCAGTTTAGGACAGTATGCCCAAGAGACCCAGTACTTC. This sequence encodes CASSLGQYAQETQYF.

The chain is built from TRBV4-1 and TRBJ2-7, with TRBD1 matching 8 bases. The V gene's germline CDR1 is MGHRA and CDR2 YSYEKL. This CDR3 has 16 amino acids. V lost 4 bases to trimming and J lost 5 bases; unmatched junction nucleotides: 13. CDR3 region: CASSPRSTGVGDEQYF. The CDR3 DNA follows: TGCGCCAGCAGCCCACGCTCGACAGGGGTGGGCGACGAGCAGTACTTC.

The sample holds one count of this clone. The genes are TRBV9 and TRBJ2-2, with TRBD2 identical over 7 bases. The CDR3 is made up of 17 amino acids. Unmatched junction bases numbered 13, after V lost 1 base and J lost 7 bases. Germline-derived CDR1 and CDR2 are SGDLS and YYNGEE. CDR3 DNA: TGTGCCAGCAGCGTAACCCGGGGCGGGGGTAATGGCGGGGAGCTGTTTTTT. It encodes CASSVTRGGGNGGELFF.

The chain joins TRBV6-1 to TRBJ2-1; D may be TRBD1 (5 bases). CDR1 is MNHNS, CDR2 SASEGT, per germline. V lost 2 bases, J lost 9 bases, and 11 bases lay in between. The CDR3 is 13 residues long. DNA for the CDR3: TGTGCCAGCAGTGAAACAGGCGAACTTGAGCAGTTCTTC. Translation gives CASSETGELEQFF.

This chain connects TRBV2 to TRBJ1-3, with TRBD1 matching 7 bases. Germline loops: CDR1 SNHLY, CDR2 FYNNEI. CDR3 size: 15 residues. Losses at the gene ends were 6 bases for V and 2 bases for J; bases not matched to a gene: 7. The CDR3 sequence: CASRRAQGAGNTIYF. CDR3 bases: TGTGCCAGCAGACGCGCTCAGGGGGCTGGAAACACCATATATTTT.

This sequence joins TRBV7-8 and TRBJ2-3, with D possibly TRBD2 on 7 matching bases. The CDR3 is made up of 12 amino acids. The germline V gene has CDR1 SGHVS and CDR2 FQNEAQ. V was shortened by 3 bases and J by 9 bases, with 10 bases between the two germline ends. The CDR3 sequence: CASSFGGGTQYF. The CDR3 nucleotides read TGTGCCAGCAGCTTTGGGGGGGGCACGCAGTATTTT.

The genes are TRBV19 and TRBJ2-2, with D hard to call. The ends were cut back, 1 base at V and 2 bases at J, with 8 bases in the middle. CDR1 and CDR2 from the germline V gene are LNHDA and SQIVND (reference sequence). The CDR3 has 15 residues. Here the CDR3 reads CASSIGVSNTGELFF. For the CDR3, the DNA is TGTGCCAGTAGTATAGGGGTTTCAAACACCGGGGAGCTGTTTTTT.

This rearrangement joins TRBV10-3 to TRBJ2-2; D ambiguous. Germline V gene sequence: CDR1 ENHRY, CDR2 SYGVKD. Trimming pared 10 bases from V and 4 bases from J, leaving 13 bases between. The CDR3 spans 13 residues. The CDR3 coding sequence is TGTGCCACCGCGAGTACGGGCACCGGGGAGCTGTTTTTT. Translated: CATASTGTGELFF.

The CDR3 DNA sequence: TGTGCCAGCAGCTTAGGGACTAGCGACAAAAACATTCAGTACTTC. Its protein is CASSLGTSDKNIQYF. The chain recombines TRBV7-6 with TRBJ2-4; 9 bases line up with TRBD2. V shed 1 base, J shed 3 bases, and the junction held 1 base outside the gene matches. The V gene's germline CDR1 is SGHVS and CDR2 FNYEAQ. The CDR3 sequence is 15 residues long.

The chain joins TRBV30 to TRBJ1-5; D gene unclear. Trimming stripped 3 bases from V and 3 bases from J, with 9 bases between. The CDR3 loop spans 13 amino acids. The V gene's germline CDR1 is GTSNPN and CDR2 SVGIG (reference sequence). The CDR3 is CAWSSGVNQPQHF. In DNA form, the CDR3 reads TGTGCCTGGAGCAGCGGGGTCAATCAGCCCCAGCATTTT. Using reference TRBV30 and TRBJ1-5 for the parts outside the CDR3, the full variable domain is SQTIHQWPATLVQPVGSPLSLECTVEGTSNPNLYWYRQAAGRGLQLLFYSVGIGQISSEVPQNLSASRPQDRQFILSSKKLLLSDSGFYLCAWSSGVNQPQHFGDGTRLSIL.

This rearrangement joins TRBV4-3 to TRBJ2-4; D call uncertain. The length of the CDR3 is 17 residues. CDR1 and CDR2 (germline): LGHNA, YSLEER. Trimming took off 0 bases at V and 4 bases at J, with 16 bases between the two ends. The CDR3 protein is CASSQDLATSTKNIQYF. The CDR3 DNA reads TGCGCCAGCAGCCAAGATCTGGCAACGAGTACAAAAAACATTCAGTACTTC.

The chain links TRBV5-6 to TRBJ2-2, with 9 bases identical to TRBD2. CDR3 size: 15 residues. The trim removed 4 bases at V and 0 bases at J, leaving 1 base unmatched. Germline assignment: CDR1 SGHDT and CDR2 YYEEEE. In DNA, the CDR3 is TGTGCCAGCAGCGGACTAGCGTCGAACACCGGGGAGCTGTTTTTT. Translating gives CASSGLASNTGELFF.

V is TRBV20-1 and J is TRBJ1-4; D gene ambiguous. V lost 3 bases, J lost 8 bases, and 4 bases lay in between. Germline V gives CDR1 DFQATT, CDR2 SNEGSKA (reference sequence). This CDR3 region has 10 residues. The CDR3 sequence is CSASREKLFF. In DNA, the CDR3 is TGCAGTGCTAGCCGCGAAAAACTGTTTTTT.

The chain joins TRBV19 to TRBJ2-2; D may match TRBD1 or TRBD2 (6 bases each). Per germline, CDR1 LNHDA and CDR2 SQIVND (reference sequence). Trimming took 3 bases from V and 7 from J, leaving 12 bases between them. This CDR3 is 14 amino acids long. CDR3 loop: CASSMRGAFGELFF. The CDR3 bases are TGTGCCAGTAGTATGAGGGGGGCCTTCGGGGAGCTGTTTTTT.

The gene calls are TRBV6-5 and TRBJ2-7; perhaps TRBD1 as D (6 bases). The V gene lost 0 bases and the J gene lost 1 base, with 10 bases spanning the gap. Germline V gene data show CDR1 as MNHEY and CDR2 as SVGAGI. This CDR3 spans 15 amino acids. CDR3 in amino acids: CASSYSSQGSYEQYF. CDR3 bases: TGTGCCAGCAGTTACTCCTCTCAGGGGTCCTACGAGCAGTACTTC.

This clone was counted only a few times. This CDR3 reads CASSSRTGGDEQYF. The CDR3 DNA sequence: TGTGCCAGCAGCTCTAGAACAGGGGGGGACGAGCAGTACTTC. The rearrangement links TRBV9 to TRBJ2-7; tentatively, D is TRBD1 (8 bases). Germline lookup yields CDR1 SGDLS and CDR2 YYNGEE. Trimming shortened V by 4 bases and J by 5 bases, and 16 bases separated the two germline ends. The CDR3 covers 14 residues.

The chain is built from TRBV7-9 and TRBJ2-7, with 11 bases lining up with TRBD1. Germline-derived CDR1 and CDR2 are SEHNR and FQNEAQ (reference sequence). V lost 5 bases and J lost 1; bases outside the gene matches: 7. The CDR3 is 16 amino acids. DNA of the CDR3: TGTGCCAGCAGCCCCACAGGACAGGGGGCTTCCTACGAGCAGTACTTC. It codes for CASSPTGQGASYEQYF.

As for this clone: A junction boundary mismatches the germline segment, possibly from a read error. The rearrangement joins TRBV7-7 to TRBJ2-5; 12 positions agree with TRBD2. The CDR3 extends over 16 amino acids. Per the germline V gene, CDR1 is SSHAT and CDR2 is FNYEAQ (reference sequence). Written as DNA, the CDR3 is TGTGCTAGCAGCGAACTAGCGGGAGGCTTTAGGGAGACCCAGTACTTC. Protein: CASSELAGGFRETQYF.

The chain has TRBV5-4 and TRBJ2-2; D possibly corresponds to TRBD2 (7 bases). Trimming took 2 bases from V and 3 from J, leaving 20 bases between them. Germline values: CDR1 SGHNT, CDR2 YYREEE (reference sequence). This CDR3 contains 18 residues. The chain's CDR3 is CASSLPVGGGGHTGELFF. CDR3 bases: TGTGCCAGCAGCTTACCCGTAGGAGGGGGGGGCCACACCGGGGAGCTGTTTTTT.

This chain joins TRBV10-3 and TRBJ1-5; TRBD1 matches at 8 bases. The V and J ends lost 4 bases and 4 bases, in that order; junction bases with no gene match: 6. This CDR3 is 15 amino acids long. CDR1 and CDR2 (germline): ENHRY, SYGVKD. Written as DNA, the CDR3 is TGTGCCATCAGTGGGACAGGGATGGGGAATCAGCCCCAGCATTTT. This codes for CAISGTGMGNQPQHF.

This chain joins TRBV18 and TRBJ2-3; D is tentatively TRBD1 or TRBD2 (6 bases each). Per the germline V gene, CDR1 is KGHSH and CDR2 is LQKENI. This CDR3 contains 16 residues. V lost 0 bases and J 3 bases, leaving 13 bases between the germline ends. CDR3 residues: CASSPPNRAGTDTQYF. The CDR3 nucleotides read TGTGCCAGCTCACCACCGAACAGGGCGGGGACAGATACGCAGTATTTT. Using reference TRBV18 and TRBJ2-3 for the parts outside the CDR3, the full variable domain is NAGVMQNPRHLVRRRGQEARLRCSPMKGHSHVYWYRQLPEEGLKFMVYLQKENIIDESGMPKERFSAEFPKEGPSILRIQQVVRGDSAAYFCASSPPNRAGTDTQYFGPGTRLTVL.

The chain combines TRBV2 with TRBJ2-1; D might be TRBD1 or TRBD2, each matching 5 bases. Trimming stripped 3 bases from V and 8 bases from J, with 8 bases between. Per germline, CDR1 SNHLY and CDR2 FYNNEI. The CDR3 totals 12 residues. The CDR3 sequence: CASSEGVYEQFF. CDR3 nucleotides: TGTGCCAGCAGTGAGGGGGTTTATGAGCAGTTCTTC.

The chain joins TRBV9 to TRBJ2-7, with 7 bases identical to TRBD1. Per the germline V gene, CDR1 is SGDLS and CDR2 is YYNGEE. The CDR3 has 13 amino acids. V gave up 3 bases and J gave up 5 bases; unmatched junction bases: 5. CDR3 amino acids: CASSAQGVDEQYF. Written as DNA, the CDR3 is TGTGCCAGCAGCGCCCAGGGGGTAGACGAGCAGTACTTC.

The chain uses TRBV5-1 and TRBJ2-7, with 7 bases that match TRBD2. This CDR3 region has 11 residues. CDR1 and CDR2 from the germline V gene are SGHRS and YFSETQ. Trimming at V came to 5 bases and at J to 6 bases, leaving 2 bases not matched to a gene. The CDR3: CASRTGGEQYF. As DNA, the CDR3 is TGCGCCAGCAGGACGGGGGGCGAGCAGTACTTC. The complete variable domain, with remaining parts taken from reference TRBV5-1 and TRBJ2-7, reads KAGVTQTPRYLIKTRGQQVTLSCSPISGHRSVSWYQQTPGQGLQFLFEYFSETQRNKGNFPGRFSGRQFSNSRSEMNVSTLELGDSALYLCASRTGGEQYFGPGTRLTVT.

The chain joins TRBV30 to TRBJ2-2, with D possibly TRBD1 on 6 matching bases. Trimming stripped 8 bases from V and 5 bases from J, with 21 bases between. The CDR3 has 15 amino acids. Germline V gives CDR1 GTSNPN, CDR2 SVGIG (reference sequence). The CDR3, as DNA: TGTGCCGGGTCCTCAGGGACGAGGGGGACCGGGGAGCTGTTTTTT. It yields the protein CAGSSGTRGTGELFF.

The sample holds a few counts of this clone. The chain carries TRBV19 and TRBJ1-1; 8 nucleotides align to TRBD1. After removal of 5 bases from V and 5 bases from J, the junction contained 4 bases not matched to a gene. Germline V gene sequence: CDR1 LNHDA, CDR2 SQIVND (reference sequence). This CDR3 has 13 amino acids. The chain's CDR3 is CASSSGGWTEAFF. CDR3 bases: TGTGCCAGTAGTTCAGGGGGCTGGACTGAAGCTTTCTTT. Full variable domain (missing parts from reference TRBV19 and TRBJ1-1): DGGITQSPKYLFRKEGQNVTLSCEQNLNHDAMYWYRQDPGQGLRLIYYSQIVNDFQKGDIAEGYSVSREKKESFPLTVTSAQKNPTAFYLCASSSGGWTEAFFGQGTRLTVV.

The chain recombines TRBV5-1 with TRBJ2-7; 7 positions match TRBD1. Germline CDR1 SGHRS, CDR2 YFSETQ. The CDR3 spans 17 residues. J was trimmed by 2 bases and V by 0 bases; bases with no gene match: 11. CDR3 DNA: TGCGCCAGCAGCTTGGGGGCATCCGGGACAGTAACCTACGAGCAGTACTTC. The encoded protein is CASSLGASGTVTYEQYF.

This clone was observed a handful of times. The chain links TRBV7-2 to TRBJ2-3, with a weak D call TRBD1 (6 bases). The CDR3 consists of 16 residues. CDR1 and CDR2 (germline): SGHTA, FQGNSA. Trimming removed 2 bases at V and 1 base at J, with 13 bases between. DNA of the CDR3: TGTGCCAGCAGCTTAAACAGGGTAATAGGCACAGATACGCAGTATTTT. Protein: CASSLNRVIGTDTQYF.

The V gene is TRBV6-5, the J gene TRBJ1-6, with 7 bases that match TRBD1. CDR3 length equals 15 residues. V trimming: 5 bases; J trimming: 6 bases; junction bases outside the gene matches: 7. The germline V gene has CDR1 MNHEY and CDR2 SVGAGI. CDR3 region: CASSHYRGGNSPLHF. CDR3 coding DNA: TGTGCCAGCAGTCATTACAGGGGAGGTAATTCACCCCTCCACTTT.